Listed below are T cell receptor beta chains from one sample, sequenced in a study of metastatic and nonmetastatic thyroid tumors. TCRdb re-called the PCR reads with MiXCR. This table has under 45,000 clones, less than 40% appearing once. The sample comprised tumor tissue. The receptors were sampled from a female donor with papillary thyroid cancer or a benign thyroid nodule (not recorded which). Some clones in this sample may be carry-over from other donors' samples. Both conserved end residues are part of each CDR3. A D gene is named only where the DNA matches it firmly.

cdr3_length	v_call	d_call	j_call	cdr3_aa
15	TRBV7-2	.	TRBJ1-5	CASSLKGDGNQPQHF
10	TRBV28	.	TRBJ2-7	CASGTYEQYF
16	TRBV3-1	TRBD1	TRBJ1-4	CASSPGNRDRNEKLFF
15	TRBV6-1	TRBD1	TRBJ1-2	CASSRRDRGNYGYTF
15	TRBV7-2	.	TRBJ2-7	CASSVQGGSSYEQYF
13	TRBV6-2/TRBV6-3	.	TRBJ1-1	CASSYPGQIEAFF
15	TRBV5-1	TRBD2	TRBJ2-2	CASSPGTSDTGELFF
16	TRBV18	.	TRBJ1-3	CASSPREGRSGNTIYF
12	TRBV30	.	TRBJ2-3	CAWSEGTDTQYF
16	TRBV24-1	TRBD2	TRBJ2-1	CATSDRTSGRVHEQFF
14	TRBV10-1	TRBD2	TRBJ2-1	CASSEGGGYNEQFF
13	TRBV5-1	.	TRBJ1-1	CASSFLSGESAFF
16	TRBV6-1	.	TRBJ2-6	CASSGRATTGANVLTF
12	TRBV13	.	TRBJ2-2	CASIGGTGELFF
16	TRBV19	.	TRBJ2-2	CASLGGAATNTGELFF
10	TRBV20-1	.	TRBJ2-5	CSPRQETQYF
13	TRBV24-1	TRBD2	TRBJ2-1	CATMAGGSSEQFF
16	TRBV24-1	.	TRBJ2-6	CATSVRGYSGANVLTF
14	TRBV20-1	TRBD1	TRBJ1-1	CSAMTGGAGAEAFF
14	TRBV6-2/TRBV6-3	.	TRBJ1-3	CASSYTHSGNTIYF
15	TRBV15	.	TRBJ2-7	CATSRRGRGSYEQYF
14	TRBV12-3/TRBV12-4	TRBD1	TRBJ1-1	CASRTGTANTEAFF
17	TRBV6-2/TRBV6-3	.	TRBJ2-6	CASSYLNPRSGANVLTF
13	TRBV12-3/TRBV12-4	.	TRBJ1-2	CASSPTAFYGYTF
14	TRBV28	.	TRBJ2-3	CASTRDSVPDTQYF
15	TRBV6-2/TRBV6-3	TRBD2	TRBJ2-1	CASSYSAGGYGEQFF
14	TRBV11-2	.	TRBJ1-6	CASSLEPYNSPLHF
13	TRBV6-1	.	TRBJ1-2	CASSERPNYGYTF
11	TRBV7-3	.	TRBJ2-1	CASSLGTEQFF
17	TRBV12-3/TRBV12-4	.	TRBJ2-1	CASSLRVGGNTHNEQFF
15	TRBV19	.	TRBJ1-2	CASSHQGVLGYGYTF
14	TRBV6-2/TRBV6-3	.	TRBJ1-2	CASSYWDNNYGYTF
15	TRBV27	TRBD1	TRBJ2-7	CASSLRTGLTYEQYF
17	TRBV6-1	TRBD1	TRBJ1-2	CASTAGPSDRGGYGYTF
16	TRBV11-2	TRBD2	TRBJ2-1	CASSLVRTSGRYEQFF
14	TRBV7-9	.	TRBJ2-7	CASSLDSDLGEQYF
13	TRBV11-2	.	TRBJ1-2	CASSLDLGNGYTF
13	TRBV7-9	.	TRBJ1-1	CASSSTGHTEAFF
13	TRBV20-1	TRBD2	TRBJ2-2	CSARRGGAGELFF
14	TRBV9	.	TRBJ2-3	CASSGDGSTDTQYF
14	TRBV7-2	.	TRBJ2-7	CASSSQGRTYEQYF